The 10 T cell receptor beta chains listed next were all sequenced from one sample in a study of molecular identifiers for immune sequencing clone quantification listed by TCRdb under 2018. Libraries were constructed by PCR. These reads were obtained on a NextSeq 500. In-frame beta chains were kept once TCRdb had trimmed the public reads at Q25 with fastp and called clones with MiXCR. Each CDR3 protein gets just one entry, which takes the most common genes and DNA from the rows behind it. Within this sample are a few hundred thousand distinct CDR3 sequences, with about a quarter of them counted one time only. Of the sample, approximately 0.74% is held by the ten largest clones. Sequencing used naive CD8+ T cells from blood, with Jurkat cell RNA spiked in. The cell subset or site label for this specimen denotes: FACS-sorted CD8+CD4-CCR7+CD45RA+ naive T cells. These receptors were obtained from a human donor in good health. Some libraries in this study had Jurkat cell RNA spiked in.

This clonotype was counted a few times. The CDR3 loop is CASSRTSGGQHNEKLFF. The CDR3 bases are TGTGCCAGCAGCCGAACCTCAGGTGGGCAGCACAATGAAAAACTGTTTTTT. This chain links TRBV28 with TRBJ1-4; D gene unclear. The V and J ends lost 6 bases and 5 bases respectively, with 22 bases between them. The CDR3 runs to 17 residues. Germline lookup yields CDR1 MDHEN and CDR2 SYDVKM.

CDR3 loop: CAWSFTGAGELFF. In DNA form, the CDR3 reads TGTGCCTGGAGTTTCACAGGGGCCGGGGAGCTGTTTTTT. This chain connects TRBV30 to TRBJ2-2, with 7 bases matching TRBD1. The CDR3 consists of 13 residues. The junction had 3 bases not matched to a gene; V was cut back by 2 bases and J by 6 bases. The germline V gene has CDR1 GTSNPN and CDR2 SVGIG (reference sequence).

Many counts were recorded for this clonotype. The J gene is TRBJ2-2, the V gene TRBV5-4; 7 nucleotides match TRBD2. V shed 3 bases, J shed 3 bases, and the junction held 8 bases outside the gene matches. The CDR3 loop spans 16 amino acids. The V gene's germline CDR1 is SGHNT and CDR2 YYREEE (reference sequence). The CDR3: CASSYAGTMYTGELFF. The CDR3, as DNA: TGTGCCAGCAGCTATGCCGGGACTATGTACACCGGGGAGCTGTTTTTT.

At least ten counts were recorded for this clonotype. This chain connects TRBV20-1 to TRBJ2-7, with D perhaps matching TRBD1 (6 bases). The ends were cut back, 0 bases at V and 1 base at J, with 10 bases in the middle. The germline V gene encodes CDR1 DFQATT and CDR2 SNEGSKA (reference sequence). The CDR3 totals 14 residues. This CDR3 reads CSARDTDRSYEQYF. In DNA, the CDR3 is TGCAGTGCTAGAGATACGGACAGATCCTACGAGCAGTACTTC.

The chain couples TRBV28 to TRBJ2-3; D not certain. This CDR3 spans 11 amino acids. CDR1 is MDHEN and CDR2 is SYDVKM in the germline V gene. The V end lost 5 bases, the J end lost 10 bases, and 10 bases lay between the germline ends. The CDR3 loop is CASSQGNAQYF. As DNA, the CDR3 is TGTGCCAGCAGTCAAGGGAATGCGCAGTATTTT.

On this clonotype: This may be a read error: a much more frequent sequence differs by one nucleotide. Written as DNA, the CDR3 is TGTGCCTGGAGTGTACAATACGTGCAGTACTTC. Translating it yields CAWSVQYVQYF. The chain couples TRBV30 to TRBJ2-7; unclear D gene. The germline gives CDR1 GTSNPN, CDR2 SVGIG (reference sequence). The CDR3 has 11 residues.

This clonotype came up many times. The V gene is TRBV7-6, the J gene TRBJ2-6, with 8 bases aligning to TRBD1. The junction had 6 bases not matched to a gene; V was cut back by 5 bases and J by 0 bases. Per the germline V gene, CDR1 is SGHVS and CDR2 is FNYEAQ. The CDR3 extends over 17 amino acids. The CDR3 coding sequence is TGTGCCAGCAGCCCGACACAGGGGGACTCTGGGGCCAACGTCCTGACTTTC. Its protein is CASSPTQGDSGANVLTF.

On this clonotype: One base away lies a much larger clone, so this may be a sequencing read error. The chain combines TRBV7-2 with TRBJ1-3; D not certain. Between the trimmed V and J ends, which lost 2 bases and 2 bases, there was a span of 19 bases. The CDR3 is made up of 18 amino acids. Looked up from germline, CDR1 is SGHTA and CDR2 is FQGNSA. The CDR3 region is CASSLIRSVVRTGNTIYF. Written as DNA, the CDR3 is TGTGCCAGCAGCTTAATCCGAAGTGTAGTCCGTACTGGAAACACCATATATTTT.

The DNA for the CDR3 is TGTGCCAGCAGCCAGGGACTAGCGGGAGCAGGCTACAATGAGCAGTTCTTC. It yields the protein CASSQGLAGAGYNEQFF. J is TRBJ2-1 and V is TRBV7-2; 14 nucleotides agree with TRBD2. CDR1 is SGHTA, CDR2 FQGNSA, per germline. The junction had 6 bases not matched to a gene; V was cut back by 5 bases and J by 3 bases. The CDR3 sequence is 17 residues long.

This clonotype was picked up a small number of times. CDR3 nucleotides: TGTGCCAGCAGCTTAGCAGTTCAGGACTATAATTCACCCCTCCACTTT. Encoded protein: CASSLAVQDYNSPLHF. The chain combines TRBV7-9 with TRBJ1-6; D is undetermined. This CDR3 has 16 amino acids. Deletions cut 0 bases from V and 3 bases from J, with 9 bases between. Germline CDR1 and CDR2: SEHNR and FQNEAQ (reference sequence).